Below, 26 T cell receptor beta chains from the same sample are listed, as sequenced in a study of blood T cells in healthy people across ages. Through a sample-barcoded 5' primer and a J-beta primer mix, a second PCR was run for roughly 6 to 11 cycles. MiXCR was run by TCRdb on the 5' RACE reads, yielding one entry per CDR3 protein. The table has hundreds of thousands of distinct CDR3 sequences, approximately 52% seen once. Specimen: blood. Every receptor here comes from a woman over 75 in good health.

A remark on this clonotype: A much larger clone sits a single nucleotide away, making a read error possible. The chain carries TRBV20-1 and TRBJ2-7; D is perhaps TRBD1 (6 bases). V dropped 5 bases and J dropped 6 bases, with 17 bases sitting between them. The CDR3 sequence is 13 residues long. Germline assignment: CDR1 DFQATT and CDR2 SNEGSKA (reference sequence). CDR3 nucleotide sequence: TGCAGTGCTCCTAACGACAGAGGGGGCGAGCAGTACTTC. It translates to CSAPNDRGGEQYF.

The rearrangement links TRBV20-1 to TRBJ2-3; TRBD1 might be the D (5 bases). Germline CDR1 reads DFQATT; CDR2 reads SNEGSKA (reference sequence). This CDR3 contains 15 residues. V was trimmed by 2 bases and J by 4 bases, leaving 16 bases between them. CDR3 residues: CSARTRALGPDTQYF. The CDR3 nucleotides are TGCAGTGCTAGAACCAGGGCCCTTGGCCCAGATACGCAGTATTTT.

This clonotype has ten or more counts. This sequence joins TRBV18 and TRBJ2-1; D remains unclear. Trimming stripped 3 bases from V and 9 bases from J, with 9 bases between. The CDR3 extends over 12 amino acids. Germline V CDR1 and CDR2: KGHSH, LQKENI. As DNA, the CDR3 is TGTGCCAGCTCACCCGAAATCGGTGAGCAGTTCTTC. Protein: CASSPEIGEQFF. Full variable domain (rest looked up from reference TRBV18 and TRBJ2-1): NAGVMQNPRHLVRRRGQEARLRCSPMKGHSHVYWYRQLPEEGLKFMVYLQKENIIDESGMPKERFSAEFPKEGPSILRIQQVVRGDSAAYFCASSPEIGEQFFGPGTRLTVL.

This clonotype was recorded at least ten times. The rearrangement links TRBV9 to TRBJ2-1; D gene uncertain. Per germline, CDR1 SGDLS and CDR2 YYNGEE. The germline V and J ends were trimmed by 0 bases and 8 bases, with 6 bases remaining between them. The CDR3 totals 12 residues. The CDR3 DNA reads TGTGCCAGCAGCGTAGGGGTCGATGAGCAGTTCTTC. Its translation: CASSVGVDEQFF.

About this clonotype: A read error is possible here, since a much larger clone lies one base away. The J gene is TRBJ2-1, the V gene TRBV27; maybe TRBD2 (6 bases). Germline assignment: CDR1 MNHEY and CDR2 SMNVEV (reference sequence). This CDR3 contains 17 residues. V dropped 6 bases and J dropped 4 bases, with 22 bases sitting between them. Here the CDR3 reads CASSPYVGGYRYNEQFF. The CDR3 DNA reads as TGTGCCAGCAGCCCCTACGTGGGAGGCTATCGGTACAATGAGCAGTTCTTC.

The rearrangement links TRBV7-2 to TRBJ2-5; D remains ambiguous. CDR1 SGHTA and CDR2 FQGNSA come from the germline V gene. Between the trimmed V and J ends, which lost 0 bases and 11 bases, there was a span of 16 bases. CDR3 length: 14 amino acids. CDR3 nucleotide sequence: TGTGCCAGCAGCTTAGCGAGCGCATACAATGAGCAGTACTTC. It encodes CASSLASAYNEQYF.

This clonotype turned up a few times. The genes are TRBV6-1 and TRBJ1-2, with 7 bases that match TRBD1. With V trimmed by 6 bases and J by 4 bases, 17 bases remained unmatched. This CDR3 contains 17 residues. Germline V gene sequence: CDR1 MNHNS, CDR2 SASEGT. In DNA form, the CDR3 reads TGTGCCAGCAGCCGACAGGGAAAGACCCACTCCCGCTATGGCTACACCTTC. Its protein product is CASSRQGKTHSRYGYTF.

This clonotype occurred a few times. The rearrangement uses TRBV6-6 and TRBJ1-4; unclear D gene. Between the trimmed V and J ends, which lost 5 bases and 0 bases, there was a span of 13 bases. The germline V gene has CDR1 MNHNY and CDR2 SVGAGI (reference sequence). This CDR3 contains 16 residues. The CDR3 is CASSRIRRSTNEKLFF. The CDR3 nucleotides are TGTGCCAGCAGTCGAATCAGGCGATCAACTAATGAAAAACTGTTTTTT.

The gene calls are TRBV9 and TRBJ2-1, with 10 bases aligning to TRBD2. The germline V gene has CDR1 SGDLS and CDR2 YYNGEE. V dropped 3 bases and J dropped 7; count of bases not matched to a gene: 10. This CDR3 spans 16 amino acids. CDR3 coding DNA: TGTGCCAGCAGCGCCGAAGCGGGGGGGCCAGGAAATGAGCAGTTCTTC. Translating it yields CASSAEAGGPGNEQFF.

The CDR3 DNA follows: TGTGCCAGCAGACCCCCCAGGGACTTACTCAATGAGCAGTTCTTC. The encoded protein is CASRPPRDLLNEQFF. The chain is built from TRBV6-2 or TRBV6-3 and TRBJ2-1; a weak D match, TRBD2 (6 bases). With 6 bases removed from V and 6 bases from J, the gap between germline ends came to 18 bases. The CDR3 covers 15 residues. Germline V CDR1 and CDR2: MNHEY, SVGEGT.

The gene calls are TRBV10-3 and TRBJ2-1; the D is unclear. CDR1 is ENHRY, CDR2 SYGVKD, per germline. This CDR3 has 14 residues. V lost 3 bases, J lost 1 base, and 7 bases lay in between. CDR3 residues: CAISDQGSYNEQFF. CDR3 DNA sequence: TGTGCCATCAGTGATCAAGGTTCCTACAATGAGCAGTTCTTC.

The chain couples TRBV12-3 or TRBV12-4 to TRBJ2-5; 12 bases are a match to TRBD1. Unmatched junction bases numbered 13, after V lost 6 bases and J lost 5 bases. The CDR3 contains 17 residues. CDR3 sequence: CASSRNLGQGAQETQYF. In DNA, the CDR3 is TGTGCCAGCAGCCGGAATTTGGGACAGGGGGCGCAGGAGACCCAGTACTTC.

This chain links TRBV14 with TRBJ1-1; 7 bases line up with TRBD1. Germline V gene data show CDR1 as SGHDN and CDR2 as FVKESK. The CDR3 extends over 15 amino acids. Germline trimming cut 4 bases from V and 1 base from J; bases unmatched to any gene: 6. The CDR3 nucleotides are TGTGCCAGCAGCCGAGGACAGGCAGCGAACACTGAAGCTTTCTTT. Residues: CASSRGQAANTEAFF.

This clonotype was seen at least ten times. The V gene is TRBV12-3 or TRBV12-4, the J gene TRBJ1-1; no clear D gene. The CDR3 runs to 13 residues. Deletions cut 3 bases from V and 0 bases from J, with 5 bases between. The CDR3 DNA is TGTGCCAGCAGTTTCTCGGTGAACACTGAAGCTTTCTTT. Translating gives CASSFSVNTEAFF.

This clonotype was found many times. The chain uses TRBV6-5 and TRBJ2-3, with D tentatively TRBD1 (5 bases). The CDR3 is 16 residues long. The ends were cut back, 1 base at V and 1 base at J, with 12 bases in the middle. Germline V gives CDR1 MNHEY, CDR2 SVGAGI. This chain's CDR3 is CASSYFGAAGTDTQYF. The CDR3 region has the DNA TGTGCCAGCAGTTACTTTGGGGCCGCCGGCACAGATACGCAGTATTTT.

A single count supports this clonotype. Since no conserved phenylalanine or tryptophan closes the CDR3, a read error is the likely cause. This rearrangement joins TRBV6-5 to TRBJ1-1; no reliable D call. V lost 0 bases and J 3 bases, leaving 17 bases between the germline ends. The CDR3 spans 17 residues. Per the germline V gene, CDR1 is MNHEY and CDR2 is SVGAGI. CDR3 region: CASSYSRAPVGHTEAFL. CDR3 nucleotides: TGTGCCAGCAGTTACTCAAGGGCCCCCGTCGGGCACACTGAAGCTTTCCTT.

The V call is TRBV29-1, the J call TRBJ1-4; D is uncertain. Germline loops: CDR1 SQVTM, CDR2 ANQGSEA. V dropped 7 bases and J dropped 4 bases, with 7 bases sitting between them. This CDR3 is 11 amino acids long. The CDR3 loop reads CSGRDNEKLFF. As DNA, the CDR3 is TGCAGCGGTCGGGATAATGAAAAACTGTTTTTT. The full variable domain, completed using reference TRBV29-1 and TRBJ1-4, is SAVISQKPSRDICQRGTSLTIQCQVDSQVTMMFWYRQQPGQSLTLIATANQGSEATYESGFVIDKFPISRPNLTFSTLTVSNMSPEDSSIYLCSGRDNEKLFFGSGTQLSVL.

This clonotype was counted many times. V usage is TRBV6-4 and J usage is TRBJ2-7; a weak D match, TRBD2 (6 bases). The V and J ends lost 6 bases and 3 bases respectively, with 15 bases between them. Per the germline V gene, CDR1 is MRHNA and CDR2 is SNTAGT. The CDR3 covers 14 residues. CDR3: CASSRGAEDYEQYF. The CDR3 DNA sequence: TGTGCCAGCAGCCGCGGGGCCGAAGACTACGAGCAGTACTTC.

This clonotype has ten or more counts. The chain is built from TRBV6-5 and TRBJ2-1, with D hard to call. V lost 4 bases and J lost 15, with 13 bases in between. This CDR3 comprises 11 residues. Germline V CDR1 and CDR2: MNHEY, SVGAGI. The CDR3 bases are TGTGCCAGCAGTTCTGGGTCGGTTTGGTTCTTC. Its translation is CASSSGSVWFF.

The rearrangement links TRBV7-2 to TRBJ2-3; unclear D gene. The length of the CDR3 is 13 residues. CDR1 is SGHTA and CDR2 is FQGNSA in the germline V gene. Trimming left V 3 bases short and J 2 bases short, with 6 bases between. This CDR3 is CASSFRLTDTQYF. DNA of the CDR3: TGTGCCAGCAGCTTCCGACTCACAGATACGCAGTATTTT.

The rearrangement joins TRBV5-1 to TRBJ2-5; 10 bases agree with TRBD1. The DNA end lines up better with TRBJ2-7; the J call may be wrong. Germline V lookup: CDR1 SGHRS, CDR2 YFSETQ. The CDR3 extends over 14 amino acids. The CDR3 bases are TGCGCCAGCAGCGCAAGACAGGGGGCGGCCGAGCAGTACTTC. Encoded protein: CASSARQGAAEQYF.

V is TRBV3-1 and J is TRBJ2-7; possibly TRBD1 for D (5 bases). V was clipped by 7 bases and J by 1 base, with 14 bases between them. The germline gives CDR1 LGHDT, CDR2 YNNKEL (reference sequence). This CDR3 region has 14 residues. The CDR3 DNA follows: TGTGCCAGCAAATTACAGGTTCCGTCCTACGAGCAGTACTTC. It is translated as CASKLQVPSYEQYF.

The V call is TRBV7-6, the J call TRBJ2-3; TRBD1 agrees at 11 bases. The CDR3 has 16 amino acids. V dropped 1 base and J dropped 3; count of bases not matched to a gene: 3. Germline V gene lookup returns CDR1 SGHVS and CDR2 FNYEAQ. The CDR3 is CASSLGGDRGTDTQYF. CDR3 sequence (DNA): TGTGCCAGCAGCTTAGGTGGGGACAGGGGGACAGATACGCAGTATTTT.

The chain is built from TRBV6-1 and TRBJ2-1, with 10 nucleotides matching TRBD2. The length of the CDR3 is 16 residues. Per germline, CDR1 MNHNS and CDR2 SASEGT. The V segment lost 2 bases and the J segment 7 bases; nucleotides outside the gene matches: 8. The DNA for the CDR3 is TGTGCCAGCAGTGAAACGCGAGCGGGAGGGGGTAATGAGCAGTTCTTC. Its translation: CASSETRAGGGNEQFF.

CDR3 in amino acids: CSARVSGAGKDEQYF. The CDR3 region has the DNA TGCAGTGCTAGAGTGTCGGGGGCGGGTAAGGACGAGCAGTACTTC. The chain links TRBV20-1 to TRBJ2-5; D may correspond to TRBD1 or TRBD2 (6 bases each). The closer fit of TRBJ2-7 to the DNA end suggests the J call may be wrong. Germline lookup yields CDR1 DFQATT and CDR2 SNEGSKA (reference sequence). The CDR3 has 15 amino acids.

This clonotype was seen repeatedly, ten times or more. The gene calls are TRBV6-1 and TRBJ1-2; D not certain. The CDR3 is 14 residues long. Germline loops: CDR1 MNHNS, CDR2 SASEGT. Trimming took off 6 bases at V and 0 bases at J, with 11 bases between the two ends. The CDR3 protein is CASSLGVPNYGYTF. CDR3 in DNA: TGTGCCAGCAGCCTCGGGGTACCTAACTATGGCTACACCTTC.